These 32 T cell receptor beta chains originate from one sample sequenced in a study of cytomegalovirus exposure and HLA in healthy donors. Measured with immunoSEQ multiplex PCR; TCRdb has only the in-frame clones, and not every one. The sample records some 80,000 clones, almost 97% being singletons. Sequences were obtained from PBMCs. Receptor source: a man aged 18 to 30 in good health and CMV-seropositive.

The rearrangement uses TRBV6-6 and TRBJ2-7; tentative D call: TRBD1 (5 bases). This CDR3 has 14 residues. V lost 6 bases and J 2 bases, leaving 14 bases between the germline ends. Germline values: CDR1 MNHNY, CDR2 SVGAGI (reference sequence). The CDR3 bases are TGTGCCAGCAGAGTAGACAGCGATCCCTACGAGCAGTACTTC. This codes for CASRVDSDPYEQYF.

V and J are TRBV6-1 and TRBJ1-1; D is uncertain. Trimming left V 5 bases short and J 4 bases short, with 17 bases between. Germline loops: CDR1 MNHNS, CDR2 SASEGT. The CDR3 is made up of 15 amino acids. The CDR3 sequence is CASSIGGSEATEAFF. DNA of the CDR3: TGTGCCAGCAGTATCGGAGGGTCGGAGGCCACTGAAGCTTTCTTT.

The rearrangement joins TRBV6-6 to TRBJ1-2, with D perhaps TRBD1 (5 bases). CDR3 length: 13 amino acids. The germline V and J ends were trimmed by 5 bases and 4 bases, with 11 bases remaining between them. Germline CDR1 MNHNY, CDR2 SVGAGI (reference sequence). The CDR3 DNA reads TGTGCCAGCAGTAATGGGGCTTCCTATGGCTACACCTTC. It specifies CASSNGASYGYTF.

Only one count was recorded for this clone. The J gene is TRBJ1-4, the V gene TRBV5-4; TRBD1 matches at 10 bases. CDR3 size: 15 residues. V shed 0 bases and J 11 bases; nucleotides not matched to a gene: 7. Germline values: CDR1 SGHNT, CDR2 YYREEE (reference sequence). The CDR3 sequence: CASSLGGQGDSKLFF. CDR3 DNA: TGTGCCAGCAGCTTGGGCGGACAGGGGGATTCCAAACTGTTTTTT.

A single count supports this clone. J is TRBJ2-7 and V is TRBV29-1, with TRBD1 matching 8 bases. In germline, CDR1 is SQVTM, CDR2 ANQGSEA. The length of the CDR3 is 14 residues. Losses at the gene ends were 1 base for V and 6 bases for J; bases not matched to a gene: 8. The CDR3 DNA follows: TGCAGCGTTGAAGCGGAGGCAGGGGGCGGCGAGCAGTACTTC. Its protein is CSVEAEAGGGEQYF.

J is TRBJ2-7 and V is TRBV14, with D perhaps TRBD1 (6 bases). CDR1 and CDR2 (germline): SGHDN, FVKESK. The CDR3 has 13 amino acids. Trimming stripped 4 bases from V and 2 bases from J, with 9 bases between. The CDR3, as DNA: TGTGCCAGCAGCCGTCCAGGGGCCTACGAGCAGTACTTC. Protein: CASSRPGAYEQYF.

The gene calls are TRBV7-9 and TRBJ1-3; tentative D call: TRBD1 (6 bases). Germline values: CDR1 SEHNR, CDR2 FQNEAQ (reference sequence). Trimming stripped 8 bases from V and 1 base from J, with 9 bases between. CDR3 size: 13 residues. CDR3 amino acids: CASGQGSGNTIYF. DNA of the CDR3: TGTGCCAGCGGGCAGGGGTCTGGAAACACCATATATTTT.

The chain recombines TRBV6-5 with TRBJ1-1; 8 nucleotides agree with TRBD1. Per germline, CDR1 MNHEY and CDR2 SVGAGI. V lost 6 bases, J lost 5 bases, and 5 bases stayed unmatched. The CDR3 runs to 13 residues. The CDR3 nucleotides are TGTGCCAGCAGCCCTACAGGGGGGACTGAAGCTTTCTTT. It yields the protein CASSPTGGTEAFF.

This chain joins TRBV10-2 and TRBJ1-1, with no clear D. Germline V lookup: CDR1 WSHSY, CDR2 SAAADI. The CDR3 runs to 14 residues. Trimming pared 1 base from V and 0 bases from J, leaving 6 bases between. The DNA for the CDR3 is TGCGCCAGCAGTGAGTACAGAATGAACACTGAAGCTTTCTTT. This translates into CASSEYRMNTEAFF.

The V gene is TRBV9, the J gene TRBJ2-2; TRBD2 aligns across 12 bases. CDR1 and CDR2 (germline): SGDLS, YYNGEE. CDR3 length: 18 residues. V trimming: 2 bases; J trimming: 1 base; junction bases outside the gene matches: 6. The CDR3 protein is CASSVGLAGGGNTGELFF. Written as DNA, the CDR3 is TGTGCCAGCAGCGTTGGGCTAGCGGGAGGGGGGAACACCGGGGAGCTGTTTTTT. The full variable domain, its missing parts supplied by reference TRBV9 and TRBJ2-2, is DSGVTQTPKHLITATGQRVTLRCSPRSGDLSVYWYQQSLDQGLQFLIQYYNGEERAKGNILERFSAQQFPDLHSELNLSSLELGDSALYFCASSVGLAGGGNTGELFFGEGSRLTVL.

This chain connects TRBV5-5 to TRBJ1-1; the D is unclear. V was trimmed by 0 bases and J by 2 bases, leaving 14 bases between them. This CDR3 region has 16 residues. Germline V gives CDR1 SGHKS, CDR2 YYEKEE (reference sequence). The CDR3 sequence: CASSLGWSESNTEAFF. Written as DNA, the CDR3 is TGTGCCAGCAGCTTGGGATGGTCGGAGTCAAACACTGAAGCTTTCTTT.

The V and J genes are TRBV7-9 and TRBJ1-4; TRBD1 matches at 8 bases. This CDR3 contains 15 residues. The V gene's germline CDR1 is SEHNR and CDR2 FQNEAQ (reference sequence). Trimming at V came to 6 bases and at J to 3 bases, leaving 6 bases not matched to a gene. The CDR3 nucleotides read TGTGCCAGCAGGCCTCCGGGACAGGCTAATGAAAAACTGTTTTTT. It specifies CASRPPGQANEKLFF.

The chain carries TRBV30 and TRBJ2-2; D unresolved. Between the trimmed V and J ends, which lost 0 bases and 5 bases, there was a span of 7 bases. The CDR3 has 13 amino acids. Looked up from germline, CDR1 is GTSNPN and CDR2 is SVGIG (reference sequence). The CDR3 DNA is TGTGCCTGGAGTGTAATGACAACCGGGGAGCTGTTTTTT. Translated: CAWSVMTTGELFF.

This clone has a single count. The chain combines TRBV28 with TRBJ1-4, with a weak D call TRBD1 (5 bases). V was trimmed by 5 bases and J by 8 bases, leaving 9 bases between them. The CDR3 extends over 12 amino acids. Germline loops: CDR1 MDHEN, CDR2 SYDVKM. CDR3 in DNA: TGTGCCAGCAGTCGGAACAGGGAAAAACTGTTTTTT. Its translation: CASSRNREKLFF. Full variable domain (remainder filled in from reference TRBV28 and TRBJ1-4): DVKVTQSSRYLVKRTGEKVFLECVQDMDHENMFWYRQDPGLGLRLIYFSYDVKMKEKGDIPEGYSVSREKKERFSLILESASTNQTSMYLCASSRNREKLFFGSGTQLSVL.

The chain employs TRBV25-1 and TRBJ1-6; D is ambiguous. The germline CDR1 and CDR2 sequences are MGHDK and SYGVNS. This CDR3 is 14 amino acids long. V dropped 4 bases and J dropped 5 bases, with 9 bases sitting between them. In DNA, the CDR3 is TGTGCCAGCAGTGCCCCGGGTAATAATTCACCCCTCCACTTT. Translation: CASSAPGNNSPLHF.

The rearrangement links TRBV5-6 to TRBJ1-2, with 8 bases matching TRBD1. Germline CDR1 is SGHDT and CDR2 is YYEEEE. Trimming cost V 3 bases and J 6 bases; bases outside gene matches: 4. There are 13 residues in the CDR3. The CDR3 sequence: CASSSLDRDGYTF. CDR3 nucleotides: TGTGCCAGCAGCTCCTTGGACAGGGATGGCTACACCTTC. The whole variable domain, filled in from reference TRBV5-6 and TRBJ1-2, reads DAGVTQSPTHLIKTRGQQVTLRCSPKSGHDTVSWYQQALGQGPQFIFQYYEEEERQRGNFPDRFSGHQFPNYSSELNVNALLLGDSALYLCASSSLDRDGYTFGSGTRLTVV.

The rearrangement uses TRBV9 and TRBJ2-3; 7 bases are shared with TRBD1. The germline V gene has CDR1 SGDLS and CDR2 YYNGEE. V shed 0 bases, J shed 1 base, and the junction held 5 bases outside the gene matches. The CDR3 length is 16 residues. The CDR3, as DNA: TGTGCCAGCAGCGTAGAGAGGGGGCTGGGCACAGATACGCAGTATTTT. Protein sequence: CASSVERGLGTDTQYF.

The chain combines TRBV10-2 with TRBJ1-2; a weak D match, TRBD1 (6 bases). V was pared by 2 bases and J by 8 bases, with 21 bases between. The CDR3 is 16 residues long. The V gene's germline CDR1 is WSHSY and CDR2 SAAADI. CDR3 amino acids: CASSETHQRGARGYTF. The DNA for the CDR3 is TGCGCCAGCAGTGAGACGCACCAGCGGGGGGCCAGGGGCTACACCTTC.

The V and J genes are TRBV19 and TRBJ2-7, with a weak D call TRBD1 (6 bases). The CDR3 is 14 residues long. The germline V gene has CDR1 LNHDA and CDR2 SQIVND (reference sequence). Between the trimmed V and J ends, which lost 5 bases and 6 bases, there was a span of 17 bases. This CDR3 is CASSASPSGVEQYF. The CDR3 DNA is TGTGCCAGTAGTGCGTCCCCTTCAGGGGTCGAGCAGTACTTC.

V gene TRBV25-1 combines with J gene TRBJ2-7, with 7 bases fitting TRBD2. CDR3 length: 15 amino acids. Germline assignment: CDR1 MGHDK and CDR2 SYGVNS. The junction had 5 bases not matched to a gene; V was cut back by 3 bases and J by 0 bases. The CDR3 spells CASSDSSGTSYEQYF. The CDR3 region has the DNA TGTGCCAGCAGTGACTCTAGCGGAACCTCCTACGAGCAGTACTTC.

This clone came up a few times. V gene TRBV11-2 combines with J gene TRBJ2-7; D is possibly TRBD2 (5 bases). CDR1 and CDR2 (germline): SGHAT, FQNNGV. The V gene lost 5 bases and the J gene lost 2 bases, with 13 bases spanning the gap. This CDR3 has 14 residues. The CDR3 nucleotides are TGTGCCAGCAGCCTCAGGAGGTTCACCTACGAGCAGTACTTC. Protein product: CASSLRRFTYEQYF.

The rearrangement links TRBV11-2 to TRBJ2-6; D unclear. This CDR3 is built from 13 residues. Per germline, CDR1 SGHAT and CDR2 FQNNGV. Trimming removed 8 bases from V and 0 bases from J, with 5 bases in between. CDR3 loop: CASGHSGANVLTF. The DNA of the CDR3 is TGTGCCAGCGGCCACTCTGGGGCCAACGTCCTGACTTTC.

V is TRBV6-1 and J is TRBJ2-5; possibly TRBD1 for D (6 bases). Trimming stripped 6 bases from V and 0 bases from J, with 14 bases between. The germline gives CDR1 MNHNS, CDR2 SASEGT. CDR3 length: 15 amino acids. CDR3 nucleotides: TGTGCCAGCAGCTTCCGTACAGGGTACCAAGAGACCCAGTACTTC. Translation: CASSFRTGYQETQYF.

The genes are TRBV28 and TRBJ1-1; 9 positions agree with TRBD1. CDR1 and CDR2 from the germline V gene are MDHEN and SYDVKM. V gave up 5 bases and J gave up 1 base; unmatched junction bases: 8. The CDR3 is made up of 16 amino acids. The CDR3 bases are TGTGCCAGCAGTATCCTGACAGGGGGATCGAACACTGAAGCTTTCTTT. Its translation is CASSILTGGSNTEAFF.

The DNA for the CDR3 is TGTGCCAGCAGTTCCATGACATCCACCCCAATGCAGTATTTT. Translated, it gives CASSSMTSTPMQYF. V and J are TRBV6-1 and TRBJ2-3; D is undetermined. The V end was cut by 5 bases, the J end by 11 bases, with 20 bases between. Germline lookup yields CDR1 MNHNS and CDR2 SASEGT. This CDR3 comprises 14 residues.

V usage is TRBV6-4 and J usage is TRBJ1-1, with D hard to call. This CDR3 contains 13 residues. V lost 3 bases, J lost 0 bases, and 5 bases lay in between. The germline V gene encodes CDR1 MRHNA and CDR2 SNTAGT. Here the CDR3 DNA reads TGTGCCAGCAGTGAAGGAGTGAACACTGAAGCTTTCTTT. Amino acid sequence: CASSEGVNTEAFF.

The chain recombines TRBV2 with TRBJ2-1; D is possibly TRBD2 (6 bases). Trimming removed 2 bases from V and 2 bases from J, with 13 bases in between. Germline lookup yields CDR1 SNHLY and CDR2 FYNNEI. The CDR3 totals 16 residues. The CDR3 is CASSESSANPYNEQFF. CDR3 DNA sequence: TGTGCCAGCAGTGAATCTAGCGCTAATCCCTACAATGAGCAGTTCTTC.

The CDR3 sequence: CASSIGGLSYNEQFF. The CDR3 bases are TGTGCCAGTAGTATAGGGGGACTTTCCTACAATGAGCAGTTCTTC. The rearrangement uses TRBV19 and TRBJ2-1; D possibly corresponds to TRBD2 (6 bases). This CDR3 contains 15 residues. V was cut by 1 base and J by 1 base, with 8 bases left in between. Germline V gives CDR1 LNHDA, CDR2 SQIVND (reference sequence).

This chain links TRBV30 with TRBJ2-3; the D is unclear. The CDR3 has 17 amino acids. The V and J ends lost 1 base and 2 bases respectively, with 19 bases between them. Looked up from germline, CDR1 is GTSNPN and CDR2 is SVGIG (reference sequence). The CDR3 sequence is CAWSGGNPAPDTDTQYF. The CDR3 coding sequence is TGTGCCTGGAGTGGAGGCAACCCAGCCCCCGACACAGATACGCAGTATTTT.

The chain is built from TRBV5-1 and TRBJ1-2, with D maybe TRBD1 (5 bases). This CDR3 region has 16 residues. Per the germline V gene, CDR1 is SGHRS and CDR2 is YFSETQ. V was shortened by 3 bases and J by 1 base, with 16 bases between the two germline ends. The CDR3 spells CASSSQTTDLNYGYTF. The CDR3 region has the DNA TGCGCCAGCAGCTCCCAAACGACAGACCTTAACTATGGCTACACCTTC.

This clone was observed once. The rearrangement links TRBV7-8 to TRBJ2-5; D might be TRBD2 (6 bases). CDR3 length: 14 residues. Trimming left V 1 base short and J 7 bases short, with 13 bases between. Germline V gene sequence: CDR1 SGHVS, CDR2 FQNEAQ. Here the CDR3 reads CASSLVGGEATQYF. The DNA for the CDR3 is TGTGCCAGCAGCTTAGTGGGCGGGGAAGCGACCCAGTACTTC.

The chain uses TRBV9 and TRBJ1-5, with 9 bases that match TRBD1. Germline values: CDR1 SGDLS, CDR2 YYNGEE. The CDR3 spans 14 residues. V gave up 4 bases and J gave up 5 bases; unmatched junction bases: 4. CDR3 in DNA: TGTGCCAGCAGCCCCACAGGGGGCCATCAGCCCCAGCATTTT. Protein product: CASSPTGGHQPQHF.